Below, 6 T cell receptor beta chains from the same sample are listed, as sequenced in a study of T cells in Graves' hyperthyroidism and ophthalmopathy. Amplification of TCR beta CDR3 regions used RNA as the template. The primer set for the first-round RT-PCR of the TCR CDR3 was HTBI. A single record per CDR3 protein comes from TCRdb applying MiXCR to the multiplex PCR reads. Of approximately 300,000 distinct CDR3 sequences listed, roughly a fifth are singletons. The sequencing sample was made of blood. The origin of the receptors is a man aged 50-60 years with Graves' ophthalmopathy.

This clonotype was observed a handful of times. The V and J genes are TRBV4-1 and TRBJ1-5; D uncertain. Germline V lookup: CDR1 MGHRA, CDR2 YSYEKL. The V and J ends lost 1 base and 0 bases respectively, with 7 bases between them. CDR3 length: 15 amino acids. The CDR3 sequence is CASSQGRASNQPQHF. CDR3 nucleotide sequence: TGCGCCAGCAGCCAAGGACGGGCTAGCAATCAGCCCCAGCATTTT.

The chain links TRBV5-4 to TRBJ2-2; D is perhaps TRBD2 (5 bases). Germline assignment: CDR1 SGHNT and CDR2 YYREEE (reference sequence). The CDR3 spans 12 residues. The V end was cut by 4 bases, the J end by 5 bases, with 6 bases between. The CDR3 DNA follows: TGTGCCAGCAGCACTAGGACCGGGGAGCTGTTTTTT. Protein: CASSTRTGELFF.

CDR3 residues: CASSSPDRNTEAFF. The CDR3, as DNA: TGCGCCAGCAGCTCCCCAGACAGGAACACTGAAGCTTTCTTT. The chain is built from TRBV5-1 and TRBJ1-1; tentative D call: TRBD1 (5 bases). Trimming took 3 bases from V and 1 from J, leaving 10 bases between them. The germline V gene encodes CDR1 SGHRS and CDR2 YFSETQ. The CDR3 loop spans 14 amino acids. Together with reference TRBV5-1 and TRBJ1-1, the CDR3 gives the full variable domain: KAGVTQTPRYLIKTRGQQVTLSCSPISGHRSVSWYQQTPGQGLQFLFEYFSETQRNKGNFPGRFSGRQFSNSRSEMNVSTLELGDSALYLCASSSPDRNTEAFFGQGTRLTVV.

V gene TRBV24-1 combines with J gene TRBJ2-1, with TRBD1 matching over 8 bases. The CDR3 is made up of 13 amino acids. V shed 9 bases and J 8 bases; nucleotides not matched to a gene: 8. Germline CDR1 and CDR2: KGHDR and SFDVKD. The CDR3 here is CATGQGVEDEQFF. Written as DNA, the CDR3 is TGTGCCACCGGACAGGGAGTGGAGGATGAGCAGTTCTTC.

This clonotype was picked up a small number of times. The rearrangement uses TRBV10-3 and TRBJ2-2; 14 nucleotides line up with TRBD2. Germline V gene sequence: CDR1 ENHRY, CDR2 SYGVKD. V shed 7 bases and J 4 bases; nucleotides not matched to a gene: 5. The CDR3 runs to 16 residues. DNA of the CDR3: TGTGCCATCAAAGGGACTAGCGGGAGCGGCACCGGGGAGCTGTTTTTT. Amino acid sequence: CAIKGTSGSGTGELFF.

At least ten counts were recorded for this clonotype. The chain combines TRBV29-1 with TRBJ2-7, with 8 nucleotides matching TRBD1. Germline V lookup: CDR1 SQVTM, CDR2 ANQGSEA. With V trimmed by 4 bases and J by 7 bases, 9 bases remained unmatched. The CDR3 loop spans 13 amino acids. The CDR3 sequence: CSVAGTGPTEQYF. Here the CDR3 DNA reads TGCAGCGTTGCAGGGACAGGACCTACGGAGCAGTACTTC.